Sequencing of this TCR beta chain was carried out in a study of shared clonotypes between healthy human individuals. Original methodology: With immunoSEQ giving junction-only sequences and no quality scores, filtering differed. TCRdb's copy holds only in-frame clones and misses some; the assay was immunoSEQ multiplex PCR. The D gene and trimming were derived from the DNA, and the V and J assignments and clone size from that table. The sample includes fewer than 2.5 million clones, 93% of them seen just once. V shed 6 bases and J shed 0 bases, with 9 bases lying between them. Germline CDR1 and CDR2: MNHEY and SVGAGI. This CDR3 contains 14 residues.

This TCR derives from a man younger than 35 in good health. Some clones in this sample may be carry-over from other donors' samples. Material for sequencing was naive CD4+ T cells from PBMCs. Subset here: CD45RA+ positively selected. The chain employs TRBV6-5 and TRBJ1-5; the D is unclear. The chain's CDR3 is CASRPTYSNQPQHF. CDR3 sequence (DNA): TGTGCCAGCAGGCCCACATATAGCAATCAGCCCCAGCATTTT.